These 27 T cell receptor beta chains share one sample of origin, sequenced in a study of OX40 agonist ivuxolimab in advanced cancers. Sequenced by immunoSEQ multiplex PCR; TCRdb stores in-frame clones only, minus some. The sample holds about 79,000 clones; approximately 94% are singletons and the top ten take 8.5% to 10%. This sample comprised CD4+ or CD8+ T cells sorted from blood, obtained in a trial of the OX40 agonist ivuxolimab. The receptors originated from an adult with an advanced solid tumor such as melanoma, head and neck, liver or kidney cancer.

In its sample, this clone was seen once. The chain combines TRBV7-3 with TRBJ1-2; 8 nucleotides align to TRBD1. The CDR3 length is 16 residues. In germline, CDR1 is SGHTA, CDR2 FQGTGA. J lost 4 bases, V lost 5 bases, and 12 bases had no gene match. The CDR3 DNA sequence: TGTGCCAGCAGCCCTACGCCAGGGGGCGAAGGCTATGGCTACACCTTC. Translation: CASSPTPGGEGYGYTF.

The V gene is TRBV4-1, the J gene TRBJ1-1; no reliable D call. Germline V gene sequence: CDR1 MGHRA, CDR2 YSYEKL. This CDR3 has 15 amino acids. Trimming removed 0 bases at V and 5 bases at J, with 13 bases between. CDR3 sequence reads: CASSQDTGSDTEAFF. CDR3 bases: TGCGCCAGCAGCCAAGACACCGGGTCGGATACTGAAGCTTTCTTT.

The chain joins TRBV4-1 to TRBJ2-7; 10 bases align to TRBD2. The CDR3 is 16 residues long. Losses at the gene ends were 0 bases for V and 0 bases for J; bases not matched to a gene: 2. CDR1 MGHRA and CDR2 YSYEKL come from the germline V gene. CDR3 in DNA: TGCGCCAGCAGCCAAGACGGGACTAGCGTCTCCTACGAGCAGTACTTC. It encodes CASSQDGTSVSYEQYF.

The chain uses TRBV19 and TRBJ2-7; D gene uncertain. CDR1 and CDR2 (germline): LNHDA, SQIVND (reference sequence). The CDR3 consists of 19 residues. V gave up 1 base and J gave up 4 bases, with 26 bases separating them. Written as DNA, the CDR3 is TGTGCCAGTAGTATAGTACCCAGCGTTGGGTCCGGTCAGCGTTACGAGCAGTACTTC. Amino acids: CASSIVPSVGSGQRYEQYF.

The rearrangement links TRBV28 to TRBJ2-6, with D possibly matching TRBD1 (5 bases). The ends were cut back, 5 bases at V and 0 bases at J, with 8 bases in the middle. This CDR3 region has 15 residues. The germline V gene has CDR1 MDHEN and CDR2 SYDVKM. The CDR3 DNA reads TGTGCCAGCAGTCCAGGGTTCTCTGGGGCCAACGTCCTGACTTTC. Amino acids: CASSPGFSGANVLTF.

The V call is TRBV5-5, the J call TRBJ1-1; D gene unclear. Germline V lookup: CDR1 SGHKS, CDR2 YYEKEE (reference sequence). The V gene lost 3 bases and the J gene lost 4 bases, with 10 bases spanning the gap. CDR3 size: 13 residues. Here the CDR3 reads CASSWKEGTEAFF. CDR3 DNA sequence: TGTGCCAGCAGCTGGAAGGAGGGCACTGAAGCTTTCTTT.

V is TRBV18 and J is TRBJ2-7, with TRBD1 matching 9 bases. J was trimmed by 1 base and V by 3 bases; bases with no gene match: 1. CDR3 length: 14 residues. Germline CDR1 KGHSH, CDR2 LQKENI. The CDR3 sequence is CASSPGQGSYEQYF. As DNA, the CDR3 is TGTGCCAGCTCACCTGGACAGGGGTCCTACGAGCAGTACTTC.

The chain recombines TRBV27 with TRBJ2-5; 7 bases are a match to TRBD1. Germline lookup yields CDR1 MNHEY and CDR2 SMNVEV (reference sequence). There are 16 residues in the CDR3. The V and J ends lost 6 bases and 3 bases, in that order; junction bases with no gene match: 13. The CDR3 DNA follows: TGTGCCAGCAGCACTACATTCGACAGGGTAGAAGAGACCCAGTACTTC. Its protein product is CASSTTFDRVEETQYF.

This chain uses TRBV7-9 with TRBJ1-1, with a possible D match to TRBD1 (6 bases). From germline, CDR1 is SEHNR and CDR2 FQNEAQ (reference sequence). V lost 5 bases and J lost 0, with 13 bases in between. The CDR3 is 15 amino acids. As DNA, the CDR3 is TGTGCCAGCAGCCCCCCCGGGGGCATGAACACTGAAGCTTTCTTT. Translating gives CASSPPGGMNTEAFF.

The rearrangement uses TRBV7-7 and TRBJ1-1; a weak D match, TRBD1 (5 bases). This CDR3 is built from 14 residues. The V gene lost 4 bases and the J gene lost 3 bases, with 12 bases spanning the gap. Germline-derived CDR1 and CDR2 are SSHAT and FNYEAQ (reference sequence). CDR3 nucleotides: TGTGCCAGCAGCTCGACGGGGGATTACACTGAAGCTTTCTTT. Amino acid sequence: CASSSTGDYTEAFF.

The CDR3, as DNA: TGTGCCAGTAGTATAGATCTGGGGGGGCAGGATACGCAGTATTTT. Protein: CASSIDLGGQDTQYF. The chain is built from TRBV19 and TRBJ2-3, with TRBD2 as a possible D gene (7 bases). CDR3 size: 15 residues. The V gene's germline CDR1 is LNHDA and CDR2 SQIVND (reference sequence). Trimming stripped 0 bases from V and 6 bases from J, with 13 bases between.

The chain recombines TRBV19 with TRBJ1-5, with 8 bases fitting TRBD1. V lost 5 bases and J lost 4; bases outside the gene matches: 7. The CDR3 sequence is 15 residues long. CDR1 and CDR2 from the germline V gene are LNHDA and SQIVND (reference sequence). The CDR3 loop is CASSPSGQANQPQHF. CDR3 sequence (DNA): TGTGCCAGTAGTCCCTCGGGACAGGCAAATCAGCCCCAGCATTTT.

CDR3 coding DNA: TGTGCCAGCAGCCTCCTGACTAGCGGTCCCACAGATACGCAGTATTTT. Encoded protein: CASSLLTSGPTDTQYF. The chain couples TRBV5-4 to TRBJ2-3, with 9 bases identical to TRBD2. The CDR3 has 16 residues. CDR1 is SGHNT and CDR2 is YYREEE in the germline V gene (reference sequence). Unmatched junction bases numbered 8, after V lost 4 bases and J lost 2 bases. Together with reference TRBV5-4 and TRBJ2-3, the CDR3 gives the full variable domain: ETGVTQSPTHLIKTRGQQVTLRCSSQSGHNTVSWYQQALGQGPQFIFQYYREEENGRGNFPPRFSGLQFPNYSSELNVNALELDDSALYLCASSLLTSGPTDTQYFGPGTRLTVL.

The V call is TRBV25-1, the J call TRBJ1-2; 7 bases match TRBD1. Trimming took 6 bases from V and 4 from J; bases not matched to a gene: 8. This CDR3 contains 14 residues. CDR1 and CDR2 (germline): MGHDK, SYGVNS. The CDR3 bases are TGTGCCAGCAGATCTTCGGGGACAGCCTATGGCTACACCTTC. It yields the protein CASRSSGTAYGYTF.

This chain joins TRBV19 and TRBJ2-7; 11 bases fit TRBD2. V shed 6 bases and J 3 bases; nucleotides not matched to a gene: 10. In germline, CDR1 is LNHDA, CDR2 SQIVND (reference sequence). The CDR3 length is 16 residues. CDR3 sequence: CASSTASSGGLYEQYF. In nucleotides, the CDR3 is TGTGCCAGTAGCACTGCCTCTAGCGGGGGGCTCTACGAGCAGTACTTC.

The chain has TRBV4-1 and TRBJ1-1, with D hard to call. CDR1 is MGHRA, CDR2 YSYEKL, per germline. This CDR3 is 11 amino acids long. The V gene lost 2 bases and the J gene lost 4 bases, with 2 bases spanning the gap. The CDR3 nucleotides read TGCGCCAGCAGCCAAACCACTGAAGCTTTCTTT. It specifies CASSQTTEAFF.

This chain joins TRBV29-1 and TRBJ2-7; perhaps TRBD2 as D (5 bases). The CDR3 has 12 residues. V was clipped by 5 bases and J by 9 bases, with 17 bases between them. In germline, CDR1 is SQVTM, CDR2 ANQGSEA. CDR3 loop: CSVPVIEGGQYF. DNA for the CDR3: TGCAGCGTTCCGGTCATAGAGGGTGGGCAGTACTTC.

This chain uses TRBV2 with TRBJ2-7; D possibly corresponds to TRBD2 (6 bases). CDR3 length: 13 residues. Germline values: CDR1 SNHLY, CDR2 FYNNEI. The V end lost 5 bases, the J end lost 7 bases, and 15 bases lay between the germline ends. CDR3 sequence (DNA): TGTGCCAGCAGTCCGGGGCCCGCGGGAGAGCAGTACTTC. Translated, it gives CASSPGPAGEQYF.

The chain links TRBV5-6 to TRBJ2-7; D remains unclear. This CDR3 spans 12 amino acids. CDR1 is SGHDT, CDR2 YYEEEE, per germline. V lost 0 bases, J lost 7 bases, and 8 bases lay in between. For the CDR3, the DNA is TGTGCCAGCAGCTTGGTTGTCCAAGAGCAGTACTTC. Translating gives CASSLVVQEQYF.

This clone came up once. This chain links TRBV13 with TRBJ2-2; D is uncertain. V was clipped by 1 base and J by 6 bases, with 0 bases between them. The germline CDR1 and CDR2 sequences are PRHDT and FYEKMQ (reference sequence). CDR3 size: 11 residues. CDR3 sequence (DNA): TGTGCCAGCAGCTTAGCCGGGGAGCTGTTTTTT. Amino acid sequence: CASSLAGELFF.

This clone occurred once. V and J are TRBV7-9 and TRBJ2-3, with D perhaps TRBD2 (6 bases). The CDR3 loop spans 13 amino acids. V was trimmed by 5 bases and J by 2 bases, leaving 8 bases between them. CDR1 and CDR2 (germline): SEHNR, FQNEAQ (reference sequence). Here the CDR3 DNA reads TGTGCCAGCAGCCCGCGGGACACAGATACGCAGTATTTT. Its protein is CASSPRDTDTQYF.

This rearrangement joins TRBV14 to TRBJ2-7; D gene uncertain. V lost 0 bases and J 4 bases, leaving 13 bases between the germline ends. Germline V gives CDR1 SGHDN, CDR2 FVKESK. CDR3 length: 15 residues. CDR3 sequence (DNA): TGTGCCAGCAGCCAAGATTCCAGGCCAGATTACGAGCAGTACTTC. Translated, it gives CASSQDSRPDYEQYF.

The rearrangement links TRBV18 to TRBJ1-1, with D perhaps matching TRBD1 (5 bases). Trimming took off 0 bases at V and 0 bases at J, with 14 bases between the two ends. The length of the CDR3 is 17 residues. Per germline, CDR1 KGHSH and CDR2 LQKENI. The DNA of the CDR3 is TGTGCCAGCTCACCACCGGCCGGGGCGCCTATGAACACTGAAGCTTTCTTT. Protein: CASSPPAGAPMNTEAFF.

A word on this clone: The same CDR3 can be traced to other DNA sequences in this sample. V is TRBV27 and J is TRBJ2-7, with TRBD2 matching 7 bases. The ends lost 2 bases at V and 0 bases at J; junction bases unmatched: 1. CDR1 is MNHEY, CDR2 SMNVEV, per germline (reference sequence). The CDR3 runs 14 residues. CDR3: CASSLRGGSYEQYF. Written as DNA, the CDR3 is TGTGCCAGCAGTTTACGCGGGGGCTCCTACGAGCAGTACTTC.

The chain uses TRBV27 and TRBJ2-7; 9 bases are shared with TRBD2. With V trimmed by 10 bases and J by 4 bases, 11 bases remained unmatched. Germline V gene lookup returns CDR1 MNHEY and CDR2 SMNVEV (reference sequence). CDR3 length: 14 amino acids. The CDR3 coding sequence is TGTGCCACATCGTTCGGGCTAGCGGGGTACGAGCAGTACTTC. This translates into CATSFGLAGYEQYF.

V and J are TRBV6-1 and TRBJ2-7, with TRBD2 matching 13 bases. There are 15 residues in the CDR3. CDR1 is MNHNS, CDR2 SASEGT, per germline. Trimming at V came to 5 bases and at J to 6 bases, leaving 7 bases not matched to a gene. The CDR3 nucleotides are TGTGCCAGCAGTTCCCCGGGACTAGCGGGATCCGAGCAGTACTTC. Amino acid sequence: CASSSPGLAGSEQYF.

In the case of this clone: Other DNA sequences of this sample code for an identical CDR3. The chain employs TRBV19 and TRBJ2-7; maybe TRBD2 (5 bases). Trimming shortened V by 2 bases and J by 4 bases, and 9 bases separated the two germline ends. Germline CDR1 and CDR2: LNHDA and SQIVND (reference sequence). The CDR3 is 13 residues long. In DNA, the CDR3 is TGTGCCAGTAGTATAACCGGGGAATACGAGCAGTACTTC. Amino acids: CASSITGEYEQYF.